Following are 3 T cell receptor beta chains from one sample sequenced in a study of cytotoxic CD8 clonotypes in ibrutinib-treated CLL. Produced via immunoSEQ multiplex PCR; TCRdb's table is partial and in-frame only. The sample contains about 130,000 clones, 70% to 80% of which appear only once. The source was PBMCs, collected after 12 months of ibrutinib treatment. The source of these receptors is a human donor with chronic lymphocytic leukemia.

The rearrangement uses TRBV6-5 and TRBJ2-7, with D possibly being TRBD2 (6 bases). Germline V gene lookup returns CDR1 MNHEY and CDR2 SVGAGI. V lost 6 bases and J lost 3, with 12 bases in between. The CDR3 consists of 13 residues. CDR3 bases: TGTGCCAGCAGCCTCCCCGGGGGCTACGAGCAGTACTTC. Encoded protein: CASSLPGGYEQYF.

This sequence joins TRBV7-6 and TRBJ2-7, with TRBD1 identical over 8 bases. The CDR3 runs 13 residues. Germline CDR1 is SGHVS and CDR2 is FNYEAQ. With 1 base clipped from V and 6 bases from J, the junction kept 2 bases outside the gene matches. The CDR3, as DNA: TGTGCCAGCAGCTTAGGAACAGGGGGCGAGCAGTACTTC. It specifies CASSLGTGGEQYF.

This clone was picked up a small number of times. The chain is built from TRBV5-4 and TRBJ1-5; 7 bases align to TRBD1. V shed 3 bases and J 0 bases; nucleotides not matched to a gene: 3. There are 15 residues in the CDR3. The germline gives CDR1 SGHNT, CDR2 YYREEE (reference sequence). The CDR3 spells CASSSGGNSNQPQHF. The CDR3 DNA sequence: TGTGCCAGCAGCTCAGGGGGAAATAGCAATCAGCCCCAGCATTTT.